This T cell receptor beta chain was recorded in a study of CD8+CD57+ T cells in acquired aplastic anemia. Those patients picked for sequencing had displayed CD8+CD57+ cell expansion on flow cytometry. The study's findings and limits: Researchers reported that CD8+ Simpson's diversity was not significantly different in patients versus controls.

Investigators profiled TCR beta VDJ and CDR3 from genomic DNA template. TCRdb analysed the reads with MiXCR anew, one entry per CDR3 protein. The data hold about 260,000 distinct CDR3 sequences, with 82% observed a single time. Looked up from germline, CDR1 is SGDLS and CDR2 is YYNGEE. The CDR3 is 14 amino acids. In its sample, this clonotype was seen a few times. Its antigen is not identified. Germline is not matched at one junction end, which may reflect a read error. The chain couples TRBV9 to TRBJ2-3; unclear D gene. This clonotype was obtained from a human donor with aplastic anemia. The sample was sorted CD4+, CD8+, or CD8+CD57+ T cells (not recorded which) from PBMCs. In DNA form, the CDR3 reads TGTGCCAGCGGCGTAGCTGGGAACATTGAGTACTTCGATTTT. Translation: CASGVAGNIEYFDF.